The 15 T cell receptor beta chains reported below all come from one sample, sequenced in a study of cytomegalovirus exposure and HLA in healthy donors (dated by TCRdb to about 2017). The library was made by the immunoSEQ multiplex PCR assay. What TCRdb holds here is the immuneACCESS table cut down to in-frame rearrangements. Part of the clones is not present; checked against another copy, under half of the missing clones reflect an unresolved V gene, and the others are unexplained. Here the sample has 150,000 to 200,000 clones; roughly 95% occur a single time. The ten largest clones take up about 0.94% of the sample. Sequenced input: PBMCs. The receptors stem from a young woman in good health and CMV-seronegative.

With regard to this clone: Other DNA sequences in this sample translate to the same CDR3. This chain uses TRBV6-5 with TRBJ1-2, with unresolved D. The length of the CDR3 is 11 residues. Germline V gene sequence: CDR1 MNHEY, CDR2 SVGAGI. V lost 6 bases, J lost 6 bases, and 8 bases lay in between. In nucleotides, the CDR3 is TGTGCCAGCAGCTCAGGTGATGGCTACACCTTC. Translated, it gives CASSSGDGYTF.

The DNA of the CDR3 is TGTGCCAGCAGAAGCTCCGCGACAGCAATCGTTACAGATACGCAGTATTTT. This translates into CASRSSATAIVTDTQYF. The rearrangement uses TRBV7-2 and TRBJ2-3; tentatively, D is TRBD1 (5 bases). Germline loops: CDR1 SGHTA, CDR2 FQGNSA. The CDR3 has 17 amino acids. Trimming removed 6 bases at V and 3 bases at J, with 22 bases between.

This clone has a single count. The J gene is TRBJ1-5, the V gene TRBV2; no definite D call. The CDR3 is made up of 14 amino acids. The V end lost 3 bases, the J end lost 0 bases, and 6 bases lay between the germline ends. Germline V gene lookup returns CDR1 SNHLY and CDR2 FYNNEI. CDR3 residues: CASSEASSNQPQHF. CDR3 bases: TGTGCCAGCAGTGAGGCCAGTAGCAATCAGCCCCAGCATTTT.

V and J are TRBV4-2 and TRBJ2-7; D is unresolved. The CDR3 spans 19 residues. Trimming left V 2 bases short and J 0 bases short, with 23 bases between. Germline V gives CDR1 LGHNA, CDR2 YNFKEQ. The CDR3 loop reads CASSQFYLRAPRSSYEQYF. The DNA for the CDR3 is TGTGCCAGCAGCCAATTCTATTTGCGTGCCCCACGTAGCTCCTACGAGCAGTACTTC.

The chain carries TRBV7-2 and TRBJ2-5, with D possibly TRBD2 on 5 matching bases. This CDR3 spans 17 amino acids. The V and J ends lost 0 bases and 2 bases respectively, with 16 bases between them. Germline CDR1 SGHTA, CDR2 FQGNSA. The CDR3 nucleotides read TGTGCCAGCAGCTTAGCTCGGGGTAGCGCTACGCAAGAGACCCAGTACTTC. Translation: CASSLARGSATQETQYF.

The chain is built from TRBV4-1 and TRBJ1-3; a possible D gene is TRBD1 (6 bases). This CDR3 comprises 18 residues. Germline CDR1 is MGHRA and CDR2 is YSYEKL. V shed 4 bases and J shed 2 bases, with 21 bases lying between them. CDR3 region: CASSLPRGVEGAGNTIYF. CDR3 bases: TGCGCCAGCAGCCTCCCAAGGGGTGTTGAGGGGGCTGGAAACACCATATATTTT.

This rearrangement joins TRBV28 to TRBJ2-5; 9 nucleotides align to TRBD2. V lost 3 bases, J lost 4 bases, and 9 bases stayed unmatched. This CDR3 has 16 residues. Looked up from germline, CDR1 is MDHEN and CDR2 is SYDVKM. The CDR3: CASSFAMAGGGETQYF. The CDR3, as DNA: TGTGCCAGCAGTTTTGCTATGGCGGGGGGGGGAGAGACCCAGTACTTC.

The chain uses TRBV30 and TRBJ2-7; D is undetermined. In germline, CDR1 is GTSNPN, CDR2 SVGIG (reference sequence). V was pared by 2 bases and J by 4 bases, with 12 bases between. This CDR3 spans 13 amino acids. CDR3 DNA sequence: TGTGCCTGGAGTCAGGTCCCAATATACGAGCAGTACTTC. Translating it yields CAWSQVPIYEQYF.

The chain has TRBV19 and TRBJ2-7; the match to TRBD1 covers 8 bases. Trimming took 3 bases from V and 3 from J; bases not matched to a gene: 1. This CDR3 is 13 amino acids long. Germline CDR1 and CDR2: LNHDA and SQIVND (reference sequence). The chain's CDR3 is CASSMGTGYEQYF. Here the CDR3 DNA reads TGTGCCAGTAGTATGGGGACAGGCTACGAGCAGTACTTC. The complete variable domain, with remaining parts taken from reference TRBV19 and TRBJ2-7, reads DGGITQSPKYLFRKEGQNVTLSCEQNLNHDAMYWYRQDPGQGLRLIYYSQIVNDFQKGDIAEGYSVSREKKESFPLTVTSAQKNPTAFYLCASSMGTGYEQYFGPGTRLTVT.

The chain recombines TRBV23-1 with TRBJ2-1; weak D call: TRBD2 (6 bases). TRBV23-1 falls under the ORF class, with uncertain function. V was pared by 0 bases and J by 1 base, with 22 bases between. The CDR3 covers 20 residues. This CDR3 reads CASSQSGIMRGGLSYNEQFF. For the CDR3, the DNA is TGCGCCAGCAGTCAATCGGGGATTATGAGGGGAGGCCTATCCTACAATGAGCAGTTCTTC.

J is TRBJ1-2 and V is TRBV9; TRBD1 matches 10 bases. V gave up 6 bases and J gave up 8 bases; unmatched junction bases: 10. The CDR3 has 14 residues. Germline-derived CDR1 and CDR2 are SGDLS and YYNGEE. The CDR3 is CASTTGQGTWGYTF. Here the CDR3 DNA reads TGTGCCAGCACCACGGGACAGGGGACCTGGGGCTACACCTTC.

CDR3 sequence reads: CARSLGTGGIADTQYF. The CDR3 region has the DNA TGTGCCAGAAGCTTGGGGACAGGGGGTATCGCAGATACGCAGTATTTT. This chain connects TRBV5-3 to TRBJ2-3; 10 bases map to TRBD1. TRBV5-3 is flagged as an ORF with uncertain function. CDR3 length: 16 residues. V lost 0 bases, J lost 4 bases, and 5 bases stayed unmatched.

The rearrangement links TRBV13 to TRBJ1-1; tentative D call: TRBD1 (5 bases). CDR3 length: 13 amino acids. Germline V lookup: CDR1 PRHDT, CDR2 FYEKMQ (reference sequence). Trimming removed 1 base at V and 5 bases at J, with 8 bases between. CDR3: CASSLEGETEAFF. The CDR3 nucleotides are TGTGCCAGCAGCTTAGAAGGGGAAACTGAAGCTTTCTTT.

The chain has TRBV11-3 and TRBJ2-5; no definite D call. The CDR3 is 12 residues long. Germline V gene sequence: CDR1 SGHNT, CDR2 YENEEA. V gave up 5 bases and J gave up 5 bases, with 9 bases separating them. This CDR3 is CASSRDVETQYF. CDR3 DNA sequence: TGTGCCAGCAGCCGAGATGTGGAGACCCAGTACTTC.

The chain has TRBV27 and TRBJ1-2; D perhaps matches TRBD1 (5 bases). Trimming shortened V by 3 bases and J by 0 bases, and 11 bases separated the two germline ends. Per the germline V gene, CDR1 is MNHEY and CDR2 is SMNVEV (reference sequence). There are 15 residues in the CDR3. The CDR3 region is CASSFKGESNYGYTF. The CDR3 DNA reads as TGTGCCAGCAGTTTCAAAGGGGAATCTAACTATGGCTACACCTTC.